Given below is one T cell receptor (beta chain) in context. Clones were sequenced by immunoSEQ multiplex PCR, and TCRdb holds only the in-frame ones, with some missing. The sample has 150,000 to 200,000 clones, more than 70% seen once. This sample is part of a study of blood T cell repertoires in COVID-19. Study-wide background: COVID-19 samples from acute and convalescent phases originated in the United States, Italy and Spain.

The clonotype was recovered from a woman aged 60-70 years with acute or convalescent COVID-19. The sample taken for sequencing was peripheral blood.

The CDR3 reads CATSDSGTSREEQFF. The CDR3 DNA is TGTGCCACCAGTGATTCCGGGACTAGTAGGGAGGAGCAGTTCTTC. V usage is TRBV24-1 and J usage is TRBJ2-1; 8 bases map to TRBD2. Trimming took 2 bases from V and 10 from J; bases not matched to a gene: 9. Germline CDR1 KGHDR, CDR2 SFDVKD. The CDR3 contains 15 residues.